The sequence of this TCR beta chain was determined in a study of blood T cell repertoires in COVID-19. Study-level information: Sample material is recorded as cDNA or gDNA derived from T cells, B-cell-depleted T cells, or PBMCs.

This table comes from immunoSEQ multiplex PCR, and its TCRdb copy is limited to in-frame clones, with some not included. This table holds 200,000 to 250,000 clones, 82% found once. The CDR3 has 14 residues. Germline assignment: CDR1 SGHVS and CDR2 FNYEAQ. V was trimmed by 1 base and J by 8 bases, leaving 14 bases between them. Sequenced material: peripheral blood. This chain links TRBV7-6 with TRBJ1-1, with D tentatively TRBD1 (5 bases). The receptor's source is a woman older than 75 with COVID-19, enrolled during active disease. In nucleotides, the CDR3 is TGTGCCAGCAGCTTAGAGCAGGGTCCTGGGGAAGCTTTCTTT. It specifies CASSLEQGPGEAFF.